The 11 T cell receptor beta chains listed next were all sequenced from one sample in a study of radiotherapy plus CTLA-4 blockade in lung cancer (dated by TCRdb to the late 2010s). Library preparation used the immunoSEQ multiplex PCR assay. This immuneACCESS table, as held by TCRdb, lists in-frame sequences with V and J called but not all clones. Of the missing ones, under half trace to an unresolved V gene in checked studies; the others have no known cause. Across this sample there are more than 75,000 clones, with around 79% seen only once. The ten largest clones add up to 2.5% to 3.5% of the sample. Source: peripheral blood, taken from a patient treated with radiotherapy plus ipilimumab. These receptor sequences come from a human donor with non-small cell lung cancer who had a partial response to radiotherapy plus ipilimumab. Some clones in this sample may be carry-over from other donors' samples.

This clone showed up just a few times. The CDR3 loop is CASSPAGETQYF. In DNA form, the CDR3 reads TGTGCCAGCTCACCAGCCGGGGAGACCCAGTACTTC. This rearrangement joins TRBV18 to TRBJ2-5, with no clear D. The germline V and J ends were trimmed by 2 bases and 5 bases, with 6 bases remaining between them. This CDR3 has 12 residues. The germline CDR1 and CDR2 sequences are KGHSH and LQKENI.

The gene calls are TRBV18 and TRBJ1-1; unclear D gene. Germline-derived CDR1 and CDR2 are KGHSH and LQKENI. Trimming pared 5 bases from V and 5 bases from J, leaving 9 bases between. The CDR3 has 12 residues. CDR3 DNA sequence: TGTGCCAGCTCATACCGGGATACTGAAGCTTTCTTT. It is translated as CASSYRDTEAFF.

This clone was observed a single time. The chain carries TRBV7-2 and TRBJ2-5, with no clear D. Trimming removed 5 bases from V and 2 bases from J, with 12 bases in between. The germline V gene encodes CDR1 SGHTA and CDR2 FQGNSA. This CDR3 region has 14 residues. The CDR3: CASSISGGQETQYF. Written as DNA, the CDR3 is TGTGCCAGCAGCATATCGGGTGGTCAAGAGACCCAGTACTTC. The whole variable domain, filled in from reference TRBV7-2 and TRBJ2-5, reads GAGVSQSPSNKVTEKGKDVELRCDPISGHTALYWYRQSLGQGLEFLIYFQGNSAPDKSGLPSDRFSAERTGGSVSTLTIQRTQQEDSAVYLCASSISGGQETQYFGPGTRLLVL.

The chain carries TRBV7-3 and TRBJ2-3; 7 bases are shared with TRBD1. The CDR3 length is 14 residues. The V segment lost 5 bases and the J segment 3 bases; nucleotides outside the gene matches: 5. Germline lookup yields CDR1 SGHTA and CDR2 FQGTGA. The chain's CDR3 is CASSQGRGTDTQYF. The DNA of the CDR3 is TGTGCCAGCAGCCAGGGCAGGGGGACAGATACGCAGTATTTT.

The chain recombines TRBV7-9 with TRBJ1-6; D not certain. V lost 5 bases to trimming and J lost 10 bases, with 12 bases between them. The CDR3 consists of 13 residues. CDR1 and CDR2 (germline): SEHNR, FQNEAQ (reference sequence). The CDR3 reads CASSTMEGSPLHF. In DNA, the CDR3 is TGTGCCAGCAGCACGATGGAGGGCTCACCCCTCCACTTT.

J is TRBJ2-3 and V is TRBV5-1; no firm D call. The CDR3 extends over 16 amino acids. The V gene lost 0 bases and the J gene lost 4 bases, with 15 bases spanning the gap. CDR1 SGHRS and CDR2 YFSETQ come from the germline V gene. In DNA form, the CDR3 reads TGCGCCAGCAGCTTGGGACAATCCGACGGTGCAGATACGCAGTATTTT. Translated: CASSLGQSDGADTQYF. The full variable domain, rest sourced from reference TRBV5-1 and TRBJ2-3, is KAGVTQTPRYLIKTRGQQVTLSCSPISGHRSVSWYQQTPGQGLQFLFEYFSETQRNKGNFPGRFSGRQFSNSRSEMNVSTLELGDSALYLCASSLGQSDGADTQYFGPGTRLTVL.

This chain uses TRBV5-4 with TRBJ1-1, with D perhaps matching TRBD1 (5 bases). This CDR3 has 15 residues. V was shortened by 7 bases and J by 1 base, with 17 bases between the two germline ends. CDR1 is SGHNT and CDR2 is YYREEE in the germline V gene (reference sequence). Here the CDR3 DNA reads TGTGCCAGCGGCCCCCCGGGGGGAGGGAACACTGAAGCTTTCTTT. Amino acids: CASGPPGGGNTEAFF.

The chain carries TRBV2 and TRBJ2-5, with 10 positions matching TRBD2. The tail of the sequence fits TRBJ2-7 better, so the J call may be wrong. This CDR3 is built from 13 residues. CDR1 SNHLY and CDR2 FYNNEI come from the germline V gene. CDR3 nucleotide sequence: TGTGCCGGGAGGACTAGCGGCTCCTACGAGCAGTACTTC. Its translation is CAGRTSGSYEQYF.

J is TRBJ2-5 and V is TRBV18, with D perhaps TRBD2 (6 bases). Germline V gene sequence: CDR1 KGHSH, CDR2 LQKENI. The V and J ends lost 2 bases and 2 bases respectively, with 15 bases between them. This CDR3 is built from 16 residues. The CDR3 coding sequence is TGTGCCAGCTCACCAATCCGGGGAGGTGGTCAAGAGACCCAGTACTTC. This translates into CASSPIRGGGQETQYF.

V and J are TRBV5-4 and TRBJ1-2, with D maybe TRBD1 (5 bases). Trimming shortened V by 3 bases and J by 8 bases, and 20 bases separated the two germline ends. In germline, CDR1 is SGHNT, CDR2 YYREEE (reference sequence). The CDR3 is 15 amino acids. DNA of the CDR3: TGTGCCAGCAGCTCTCAACCAGGGTTTTCTGGGGGCTACACCTTC. Its protein is CASSSQPGFSGGYTF.

This chain uses TRBV6-5 with TRBJ2-1; TRBD1 matches 7 bases. There are 16 residues in the CDR3. CDR1 is MNHEY, CDR2 SVGAGI, per germline. Losses at the gene ends were 0 bases for V and 3 bases for J; bases not matched to a gene: 5. CDR3 amino acids: CASSYSRPGGYNEQFF. CDR3 in DNA: TGTGCCAGCAGTTACTCGAGGCCAGGGGGCTACAATGAGCAGTTCTTC.